The 21 T cell receptor beta chains given below trace back to one sample, sequenced in a study of cytomegalovirus exposure and HLA in healthy donors. Primers: 60 Vbeta forward and 13 Jbeta reverse. Produced via immunoSEQ multiplex PCR; TCRdb's table is partial and in-frame only. The sample records over 110,000 clones, about 84% being singletons. Specimen: PBMCs. The receptors originated from a woman between 40 and 50 years old in good health and CMV-seropositive.

V gene TRBV7-9 combines with J gene TRBJ2-2, with a possible D match to TRBD1 (5 bases). The germline CDR1 and CDR2 sequences are SEHNR and FQNEAQ (reference sequence). Deletions cut 2 bases from V and 1 base from J, with 5 bases between. The CDR3 length is 14 residues. The CDR3 is CASSLQGNTGELFF. CDR3 DNA sequence: TGTGCCAGCAGCTTACAGGGGAACACCGGGGAGCTGTTTTTT.

This chain uses TRBV7-3 with TRBJ2-3; TRBD2 might be the D (6 bases). The CDR3 extends over 17 amino acids. Germline V CDR1 and CDR2: SGHTA, FQGTGA. Trimming left V 0 bases short and J 5 bases short, with 18 bases between. The chain's CDR3 is CASSLTVGGAAGDTQYF. CDR3 in DNA: TGTGCCAGCAGCTTAACGGTTGGAGGGGCTGCTGGAGATACGCAGTATTTT.

The chain has TRBV18 and TRBJ1-2; the D is unclear. The CDR3 is made up of 14 amino acids. Trimming cost V 0 bases and J 6 bases, with 11 bases left between them. Germline loops: CDR1 KGHSH, CDR2 LQKENI. The CDR3 DNA reads as TGTGCCAGCTCACCACCTTCAGAGGCGGATGGCTACACCTTC. Protein sequence: CASSPPSEADGYTF. The full variable domain, in which reference TRBV18 and TRBJ1-2 provide the parts outside the CDR3, is NAGVMQNPRHLVRRRGQEARLRCSPMKGHSHVYWYRQLPEEGLKFMVYLQKENIIDESGMPKERFSAEFPKEGPSILRIQQVVRGDSAAYFCASSPPSEADGYTFGSGTRLTVV.

The V and J genes are TRBV6-5 and TRBJ1-2, with no clear D. The germline V gene encodes CDR1 MNHEY and CDR2 SVGAGI. This CDR3 is built from 15 residues. Trimming took 0 bases from V and 6 from J, leaving 14 bases between them. This CDR3 is CASSYSSRGLNGYTF. Here the CDR3 DNA reads TGTGCCAGCAGTTACTCGAGTCGAGGTCTAAATGGCTACACCTTC.

V and J are TRBV29-1 and TRBJ1-4, with a possible D match to TRBD1 (6 bases). Trimming cost V 7 bases and J 4 bases, with 13 bases left between them. Per the germline V gene, CDR1 is SQVTM and CDR2 is ANQGSEA. The CDR3 length is 13 residues. The CDR3: CSAEVGGNEKLFF. The CDR3, as DNA: TGCAGCGCGGAGGTAGGGGGTAATGAAAAACTGTTTTTT.

The rearrangement joins TRBV5-1 to TRBJ1-2, with 8 bases aligning to TRBD1. The CDR3 totals 13 residues. Unmatched junction bases numbered 7, after V lost 4 bases and J lost 8 bases. Per germline, CDR1 SGHRS and CDR2 YFSETQ. The CDR3 bases are TGCGCCAGCAGCACCGGGACAGGCGAAGGCTACACCTTC. This codes for CASSTGTGEGYTF.

The chain is built from TRBV7-9 and TRBJ2-7; TRBD1 agrees at 8 bases. This CDR3 is 15 amino acids long. From germline, CDR1 is SEHNR and CDR2 FQNEAQ (reference sequence). The V gene end was trimmed by 2 bases and the J gene end by 5 bases; junction bases not matched to a gene: 8. The CDR3 DNA follows: TGTGCCAGCAGCTTACACAGGGGGACTCTGGACGAGCAGTACTTC. This codes for CASSLHRGTLDEQYF. Looking up the rest from reference TRBV7-9 and TRBJ2-7 gives the full variable domain: DTGVSQNPRHKITKRGQNVTFRCDPISEHNRLYWYRQTLGQGPEFLTYFQNEAQLEKSRLLSDRFSAERPKGSFSTLEIQRTEQGDSAMYLCASSLHRGTLDEQYFGPGTRLTVT.

This chain connects TRBV7-9 to TRBJ2-7, with D maybe TRBD2 (7 bases). Germline V gene data show CDR1 as SEHNR and CDR2 as FQNEAQ (reference sequence). Trimming removed 4 bases from V and 3 bases from J, with 16 bases in between. This CDR3 is built from 15 residues. CDR3 nucleotides: TGTGCCAGCAGCTGGGAGGGGGTTGCGGGCTACGAGCAGTACTTC. Translated: CASSWEGVAGYEQYF.

The J gene is TRBJ1-4, the V gene TRBV11-2; no clear D. The CDR3 totals 12 residues. Germline V lookup: CDR1 SGHAT, CDR2 FQNNGV. Trimming took off 5 bases at V and 8 bases at J, with 9 bases between the two ends. The CDR3 DNA sequence: TGTGCCAGCAGCATCGCCAGAGAAAAACTGTTTTTT. As protein: CASSIAREKLFF.

This chain links TRBV4-1 with TRBJ2-7; 8 nucleotides match TRBD2. With 0 bases clipped from V and 0 bases from J, the junction kept 7 bases outside the gene matches. CDR3 size: 17 residues. Germline CDR1 is MGHRA and CDR2 is YSYEKL. The CDR3 DNA follows: TGCGCCAGCAGCCAAGAAGCGGCTAGCGGGCTCTCCTACGAGCAGTACTTC. Translated, it gives CASSQEAASGLSYEQYF.

The CDR3 here is CASRPRDSSYEQYF. Written as DNA, the CDR3 is TGTGCCAGTAGGCCCAGGGACTCATCCTACGAGCAGTACTTC. The chain links TRBV19 to TRBJ2-7; possible D gene TRBD2, 6 bases. Looked up from germline, CDR1 is LNHDA and CDR2 is SQIVND (reference sequence). V lost 6 bases to trimming and J lost 1 base, with 13 bases between them. There are 14 residues in the CDR3.

CDR3 protein: CASSTALSNQPQHF. CDR3 DNA sequence: TGTGCCAGCTCTACTGCCTTAAGCAATCAGCCCCAGCATTTT. This rearrangement joins TRBV18 to TRBJ1-5; D gene ambiguous. Trimming cost V 6 bases and J 1 base, with 10 bases left between them. Looked up from germline, CDR1 is KGHSH and CDR2 is LQKENI. The CDR3 sequence is 14 residues long. Full variable domain (remainder filled in from reference TRBV18 and TRBJ1-5): NAGVMQNPRHLVRRRGQEARLRCSPMKGHSHVYWYRQLPEEGLKFMVYLQKENIIDESGMPKERFSAEFPKEGPSILRIQQVVRGDSAAYFCASSTALSNQPQHFGDGTRLSIL.

The rearrangement uses TRBV18 and TRBJ2-5, with D possibly matching TRBD1 (6 bases). In germline, CDR1 is KGHSH, CDR2 LQKENI. The V gene lost 3 bases and the J gene lost 0 bases, with 8 bases spanning the gap. The CDR3 is 14 residues long. This chain's CDR3 is CASSPPGDQETQYF. Written as DNA, the CDR3 is TGTGCCAGCTCACCTCCAGGGGACCAAGAGACCCAGTACTTC.

This clone was recorded once. The rearrangement links TRBV7-8 to TRBJ2-1; TRBD1 matches 11 bases. The junction had 4 bases not matched to a gene; V was cut back by 0 bases and J by 3 bases. Germline CDR1 and CDR2: SGHVS and FQNEAQ. This CDR3 has 17 residues. The CDR3 region is CASSLAGQGANYNEQFF. CDR3 nucleotides: TGTGCCAGCAGCTTAGCCGGACAGGGGGCCAACTACAATGAGCAGTTCTTC.

The CDR3, as DNA: TGCGCCAGCAGTTACAGGGCCACCGAGCCCCAGCATTTT. As protein: CASSYRATEPQHF. The V gene is TRBV10-2, the J gene TRBJ1-5; possible D gene TRBD1, 6 bases. Germline CDR1 WSHSY, CDR2 SAAADI. V dropped 5 bases and J dropped 8 bases, with 13 bases sitting between them. The CDR3 extends over 13 amino acids.

The V call is TRBV7-6, the J call TRBJ2-7, with 11 bases lining up with TRBD1. J gave up 3 bases and V 1 base, and 2 bases lay outside the gene matches. The CDR3 covers 15 residues. Germline CDR1 and CDR2: SGHVS and FNYEAQ. CDR3 protein: CASSLEGTGGYEQYF. DNA for the CDR3: TGTGCCAGCAGCTTAGAGGGGACAGGGGGCTACGAGCAGTACTTC.

The CDR3 here is CSVQTGGTGELFF. The CDR3 DNA sequence: TGCAGCGTCCAGACAGGAGGCACCGGGGAGCTGTTTTTT. The genes are TRBV29-1 and TRBJ2-2; possibly TRBD1 for D (6 bases). Trimming took 6 bases from V and 4 from J, leaving 12 bases between them. The CDR3 runs to 13 residues. Germline-derived CDR1 and CDR2 are SQVTM and ANQGSEA.

This rearrangement joins TRBV6-5 to TRBJ2-2, with 9 bases identical to TRBD2. Germline V gives CDR1 MNHEY, CDR2 SVGAGI. The length of the CDR3 is 15 residues. Trimming removed 6 bases from V and 4 bases from J; junction bases left unmatched: 6. As DNA, the CDR3 is TGTGCCAGCAGAATAGCGGGAGCGAGCACCGGGGAGCTGTTTTTT. Residues: CASRIAGASTGELFF.

This chain uses TRBV2 with TRBJ2-7, with D maybe TRBD2 (7 bases). The CDR3 spans 14 residues. Trimming pared 7 bases from V and 1 base from J, leaving 14 bases between. Germline V gives CDR1 SNHLY, CDR2 FYNNEI. CDR3 region: CASMGGAKSYEQYF. CDR3 DNA: TGTGCCAGCATGGGGGGGGCAAAATCCTACGAGCAGTACTTC.

V is TRBV11-3 and J is TRBJ1-2; 7 bases agree with TRBD1. The CDR3 contains 13 residues. In germline, CDR1 is SGHNT, CDR2 YENEEA. Losses at the gene ends were 8 bases for V and 2 bases for J; bases not matched to a gene: 5. The CDR3, as DNA: TGTGCCAGCGGGATACAGGGGAACTATGGCTACACCTTC. Protein product: CASGIQGNYGYTF.

This clone was seen only once. The rearrangement joins TRBV10-1 to TRBJ2-7; possibly TRBD2 for D (6 bases). The germline V and J ends were trimmed by 3 bases and 7 bases, with 7 bases remaining between them. Germline assignment: CDR1 WNHNN and CDR2 SYGVQD (reference sequence). The CDR3 covers 11 residues. This chain's CDR3 is CASSDRGEQYF. CDR3 bases: TGCGCCAGCAGTGACCGGGGGGAGCAGTACTTC.